This record covers a single T cell receptor beta chain. The antigen is undetermined. TCRdb reprocessed the 5' RACE reads with MiXCR, giving one entry per CDR3 protein. The sample yields 200,000 to 250,000 distinct CDR3 sequences, over 9.5% seen once. The CDR3 loop spans 18 amino acids. The V and J ends lost 5 bases and 6 bases, in that order; junction bases with no gene match: 16. CDR1 is SGHAT, CDR2 FQNNGV, per germline. The sample is drawn from a study of T-cell memory formation after mild COVID-19. Whole-study findings and limits: Shrinking CD4+ clones resided mostly in CM and EM, and CD8+ ones in EMRA.

This TCR derives from a young man who had mild COVID-19 (a few samples of this study predate the infection). Cell type and time point are not known. The chain links TRBV11-2 to TRBJ2-3; 11 bases align to TRBD2. Sequencing input: PBMCs or a T cell subset sorted from them (not recorded which). CDR3 protein: CASSPPSGSGGAGDTQYF. CDR3 coding DNA: TGTGCCAGCAGCCCCCCTTCAGGTAGCGGGGGGGCAGGGGATACGCAGTATTTT.